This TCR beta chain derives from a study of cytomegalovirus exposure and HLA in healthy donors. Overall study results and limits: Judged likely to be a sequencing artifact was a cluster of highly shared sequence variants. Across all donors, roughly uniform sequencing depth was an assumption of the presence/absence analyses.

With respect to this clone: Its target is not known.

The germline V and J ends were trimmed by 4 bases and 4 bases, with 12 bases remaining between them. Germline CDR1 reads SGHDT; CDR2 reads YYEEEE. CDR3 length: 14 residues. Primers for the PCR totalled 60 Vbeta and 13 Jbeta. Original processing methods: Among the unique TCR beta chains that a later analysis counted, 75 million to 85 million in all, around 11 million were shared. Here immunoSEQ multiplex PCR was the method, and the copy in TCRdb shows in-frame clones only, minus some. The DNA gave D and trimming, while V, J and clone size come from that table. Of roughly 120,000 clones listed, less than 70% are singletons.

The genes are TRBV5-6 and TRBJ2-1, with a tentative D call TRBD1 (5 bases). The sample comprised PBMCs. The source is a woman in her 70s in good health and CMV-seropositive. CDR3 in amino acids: CASSPDILYNEQFF. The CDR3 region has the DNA TGTGCCAGCAGCCCGGACATATTATACAATGAGCAGTTCTTC.